The T cell receptor (beta chain) under discussion was sequenced for a study of blood T cell repertoires in COVID-19. Study-level background: Samples representing acute and convalescent COVID-19 were sourced from the United States, Italy and Spain. Sample material is recorded as cDNA or gDNA derived from T cells, B-cell-depleted T cells, or PBMCs.

In the original workflow: By means of reference gene primer amplification, nucleated cell counts were estimated. The method was immunoSEQ multiplex PCR; TCRdb's version includes in-frame clones alone and lacks a portion of them. V and J calls and clone size are as listed in that table; D and trimming were resolved from the DNA. The table includes 200,000 to 250,000 clones, over 75% detected once. Trimming left V 4 bases short and J 4 bases short, with 13 bases between. The germline V gene has CDR1 MNHEY and CDR2 SVGAGI. CDR3 length: 14 residues. Specimen: peripheral blood. The TCR comes from a human donor in a cohort sampled during active COVID-19. This chain joins TRBV6-5 and TRBJ1-2; no clear D gene. The chain's CDR3 is CASSSAGRAYGYTF. The CDR3 DNA is TGTGCCAGCAGTTCCGCGGGAAGGGCCTATGGCTACACCTTC.